This paragraph covers one T cell receptor beta chain sequence. As originally analysed: Estimates of nucleated cell counts were drawn from the amplification of reference gene primers. Libraries were prepared by immunoSEQ multiplex PCR; TCRdb keeps only in-frame clonotypes and omits some of them. V and J calls and clone size come straight from that table; D and trimming were deduced from the DNA. The table has approximately 300,000 clones, more than 80% seen once; the top ten hold 3.7%. The data stem from a study of blood T cell repertoires in COVID-19. The wider study: Collection of acute and convalescent COVID-19 samples took place in the United States, Italy and Spain.

Deletions cut 3 bases from V and 7 bases from J, with 13 bases between. The germline CDR1 and CDR2 sequences are LNHDA and SQIVND (reference sequence). The CDR3 runs 14 residues. Sequenced material: peripheral blood. This chain joins TRBV19 and TRBJ2-4; D might be TRBD1 (5 bases). The receptor comes from a woman aged 35 to 49 with acute or convalescent COVID-19. This CDR3 reads CASSMRQRTNIQYF. DNA for the CDR3: TGTGCCAGTAGTATGAGACAGCGCACTAACATTCAGTACTTC.